These T cell receptor beta chains were read from a single sample in a study of circulating CD8 cells and anti-PD-1 response in melanoma. TCRdb re-called the reads with MiXCR, one entry per CDR3 protein. The sample holds about 820 distinct CDR3 sequences, 5% to 5.5% seen once. Sequences were derived from CD8+ T cells from PBMCs, sampled at baseline or after one month of anti-PD-1 therapy (not recorded which). These receptors originate from a human donor with melanoma. The CDR3 runs from the conserved cysteine through the conserved F or W. Fields, in order: clone size, D gene, J gene, V gene, CDR3 DNA, CDR3 protein. D genes are given only for firm matches. Clone size is not always given. Where it is, it says once, few, many or a class for expanded clones.

size: large
D: TRBD1
J: TRBJ1-2
V: TRBV29-1
DNA: TGCAGCGTTGATGGGGGACAGGGGGTTCCCCTTAGGGGCTACACCTTC
CDR3: CSVDGGQGVPLRGYTF

size: medium-sized
D: .
J: TRBJ2-5
V: TRBV7-2
DNA: TGTGCCAGCAGCCCCCCAAACCAAGAGACCCAGTACTTC
CDR3: CASSPPNQETQYF

size: medium-sized
D: .
J: TRBJ2-1
V: TRBV28
DNA: TGTGCCCACCAACCGGGGAGCTCCTACAATGAGCAGTTCTTC
CDR3: CAHQPGSSYNEQFF

size: .
D: .
J: TRBJ2-1
V: TRBV19
DNA: TGTGCCAGTAGTATAGATGGGGGGGCCAATGAGCAGTTCTTC
CDR3: CASSIDGGANEQFF

size: medium-sized
D: .
J: TRBJ2-6
V: TRBV19
DNA: TGTGCCAGTAGTATAGAGATCTCTGGGGCCAACGTCCTGACTTTC
CDR3: CASSIEISGANVLTF

size: .
D: .
J: TRBJ2-7
V: TRBV5-8
DNA: TGTGCCAGCAGCTTGGGCTACGAGCAGTACTTC
CDR3: CASSLGYEQYF

size: medium-sized
D: TRBD1
J: TRBJ1-1
V: TRBV19
DNA: TGTGCCAGTAGTATAGACCACCGGACAGGAGAGAACACTGAAGCTTTCTTT
CDR3: CASSIDHRTGENTEAFF

size: .
D: .
J: TRBJ2-5
V: TRBV12-3/TRBV12-4
DNA: TGTGCCAGCAGTTCGCAAGGGGGATTAGAGACCCAGTACTTC
CDR3: CASSSQGGLETQYF

size: large
D: .
J: TRBJ2-7
V: TRBV20-1
DNA: TGCAGTGCTAGGATCGAGAGCTCCTACGAGCAGTACTTC
CDR3: CSARIESSYEQYF

size: medium-sized
D: TRBD1
J: TRBJ1-2
V: TRBV7-6
DNA: TGTGCCAGCAGCTTAGGGGACAGGGGCAACTATGGCTACACCTTC
CDR3: CASSLGDRGNYGYTF

size: medium-sized
D: TRBD1
J: TRBJ2-5
V: TRBV10-3
DNA: TGTGCCATCAAGGGGACAGAACAAGAGACCCAGTACTTC
CDR3: CAIKGTEQETQYF

size: large
D: .
J: TRBJ2-1
V: TRBV19
DNA: TGTGCCAGTAGTATCAGCGACTTTTACAATGAGCAGTTCTTC
CDR3: CASSISDFYNEQFF

size: .
D: .
J: TRBJ1-5
V: TRBV2
DNA: TGTGCCAGAAGTACCCCCGGGGGGAATCAGCCCCAGCATTTT
CDR3: CARSTPGGNQPQHF

size: medium-sized
D: TRBD1
J: TRBJ2-5
V: TRBV28
DNA: TGTGCCAGCAGTTTACCTTACAGGGGTCAAGAGACCCAGTACTTC
CDR3: CASSLPYRGQETQYF

size: .
D: TRBD1
J: TRBJ1-5
V: TRBV30
DNA: TGTGCCTGGAGCGGAGGACAGGGGGGGCAGCCCCGGCATTTT
CDR3: CAWSGGQGGQPRHF

size: large
D: .
J: TRBJ2-7
V: TRBV27
DNA: TGTGCCAGCAGTTCCAGGGCAACCTACGAGCAGTACTTC
CDR3: CASSSRATYEQYF

size: medium-sized
D: .
J: TRBJ2-7
V: TRBV4-1
DNA: TGCGCCAGCAGCCAAGATAGGCAGGGGGGCTCCTACGAGCAGTACTTC
CDR3: CASSQDRQGGSYEQYF

size: large
D: .
J: TRBJ1-2
V: TRBV2
DNA: TGTGCCAGCTCGGAGTATGGCTACACCTTC
CDR3: CASSEYGYTF

size: large
D: .
J: TRBJ2-1
V: TRBV5-6
DNA: TGTGCCAGCAGCTTGAGCAATGAGCAGTTCTTC
CDR3: CASSLSNEQFF

size: .
D: TRBD1
J: TRBJ2-1
V: TRBV7-3
DNA: TGTGCCAGCAGCTTAGGCCAGGGGGCGCTCGATGAGCAGTTCTTC
CDR3: CASSLGQGALDEQFF

size: medium-sized
D: .
J: TRBJ1-3
V: TRBV29-1
DNA: TGCAGCGCCTGGGACTCTGGAAACACCATATATTTT
CDR3: CSAWDSGNTIYF

size: medium-sized
D: TRBD2
J: TRBJ2-2
V: TRBV2
DNA: TGTGCCAGCAGCGTCGCCCTGTCGGGGGGGACGAACACCGGGGAGCTGTTTTTT
CDR3: CASSVALSGGTNTGELFF

size: few
D: .
J: TRBJ1-1
V: TRBV30
DNA: TGTGCCTGGAGTGGGCTGAACACTGAAGCTTTCTTT
CDR3: CAWSGLNTEAFF

size: large
D: TRBD2
J: TRBJ2-1
V: TRBV7-9
DNA: TGTGCCAGCAGCTTGGGCCCGTGGACTAGCGGGGGGAATGAGCAGTTCTTC
CDR3: CASSLGPWTSGGNEQFF

size: large
D: .
J: TRBJ2-1
V: TRBV6-5
DNA: TGTGCCAGCAGTTACGGGCAGGACTGGCGCAATGAGCAGTTCTTC
CDR3: CASSYGQDWRNEQFF

size: large
D: .
J: TRBJ1-2
V: TRBV4-1
DNA: TGCGCCAGCAGCCAAAAGAGAGGGCCGGACTATGGCTACACCTTC
CDR3: CASSQKRGPDYGYTF

size: large
D: .
J: TRBJ2-3
V: TRBV7-7
DNA: TGTGCCAGCAGCTTAATGAGCGGATCAGATACGCAGTATTTT
CDR3: CASSLMSGSDTQYF

size: large
D: TRBD2
J: TRBJ2-1
V: TRBV19
DNA: TGTGCCAGTAGTGCGACTAGCAGTAGCTCCTACAATGAGCAGTTCTTC
CDR3: CASSATSSSSYNEQFF

size: large
D: TRBD1
J: TRBJ2-7
V: TRBV27
DNA: TGTGCCAGCAGTTTGGGACAGTCCTACGAGCAGTACTTC
CDR3: CASSLGQSYEQYF

size: .
D: .
J: TRBJ2-7
V: TRBV5-5
DNA: TGTGCCAGCGAGGACGGTAGCTCCTACGAGCAGTACTTC
CDR3: CASEDGSSYEQYF

size: large
D: .
J: TRBJ2-4
V: TRBV6-6
DNA: TGTGCCAGCGGTCCCGGGGGATTCGGCAAAAACATTCAGTACTTC
CDR3: CASGPGGFGKNIQYF

size: large
D: TRBD1
J: TRBJ2-7
V: TRBV2
DNA: TGTGCCAGCAGTGAAGAGACAGGGGTCCTCCGCGAGCAGTACTTC
CDR3: CASSEETGVLREQYF

size: large
D: .
J: TRBJ1-6
V: TRBV23-1
DNA: TGCGCCAGCAGTCAATCGATTAGTTCTGGGAATCTCTATAATTCACCCCTCCACTTT
CDR3: CASSQSISSGNLYNSPLHF

size: large
D: .
J: TRBJ2-7
V: TRBV28
DNA: TGTGCCAGCAGTTTACCCCATCTGGGGGATTACGAGCAGTACTTC
CDR3: CASSLPHLGDYEQYF

size: medium-sized
D: TRBD1
J: TRBJ2-1
V: TRBV24-1
DNA: TGTGCCACCAGTGACCTGGGACAGGGTGCCTACAATGAGCAGTTCTTC
CDR3: CATSDLGQGAYNEQFF

size: medium-sized
D: .
J: TRBJ2-7
V: TRBV29-1
DNA: TGCAGCGTTGAGCGGCAGAACTACGAGCAGTACTTC
CDR3: CSVERQNYEQYF

size: large
D: TRBD2
J: TRBJ2-2
V: TRBV5-5
DNA: TGTGCCAGCAGCTGGACTAGCTCAAACACCGGGGAGCTGTTTTTT
CDR3: CASSWTSSNTGELFF

size: medium-sized
D: TRBD2
J: TRBJ2-3
V: TRBV20-1
DNA: TGCAGTGCTAGCGGGCTAGCGGGGGGGCTGACAGATACGCAGTATTTT
CDR3: CSASGLAGGLTDTQYF

size: large
D: TRBD2
J: TRBJ2-3
V: TRBV20-1
DNA: TGCAGTGTCTCACCAGCGGGGAACGACAAACGCCCAATTAGCACAGATACGCAGTATTTT
CDR3: CSVSPAGNDKRPISTDTQYF

size: medium-sized
D: TRBD1
J: TRBJ1-1
V: TRBV5-1
DNA: TGCGCCAGCAGCCAAAGACAGGGGATGAACACTGAAGCTTTCTTT
CDR3: CASSQRQGMNTEAFF

size: large
D: TRBD1
J: TRBJ2-2
V: TRBV2
DNA: TGTGCCAGCTGCCATCCGGGACAGATGAGCACCGGGGAGCTGTTTTTT
CDR3: CASCHPGQMSTGELFF

size: large
D: .
J: TRBJ2-2
V: TRBV20-1
DNA: TGCAGTGCTACAGCACGGTCGTCGGGTACCGGGGAGCTGTTTTTT
CDR3: CSATARSSGTGELFF

size: large
D: .
J: TRBJ2-5
V: TRBV28
DNA: TGTGCCAGCAGTTACGGGGGCGGGGAAGGGACCCAGTACTTC
CDR3: CASSYGGGEGTQYF

size: large
D: .
J: TRBJ2-7
V: TRBV29-1
DNA: TGCAGCGTTGAAGAAGGCCGTTACGAGCAGTACTTC
CDR3: CSVEEGRYEQYF

size: .
D: .
J: TRBJ2-7
V: TRBV18
DNA: TGTGCCGGCTCACCAGGCTCCCCCTACGAGCAGTACTTC
CDR3: CAGSPGSPYEQYF

size: medium-sized
D: .
J: TRBJ2-3
V: TRBV4-1
DNA: TGCGCCAGCAGCCAACGCGACCAGTCAGATACGCAGTATTTT
CDR3: CASSQRDQSDTQYF

size: large
D: TRBD2
J: TRBJ2-1
V: TRBV4-2
DNA: TGTGCCAGCAGCCACTCCGGACTAGCGGGGGGGTACAATGAGCAGTTCTTC
CDR3: CASSHSGLAGGYNEQFF

size: .
D: .
J: TRBJ2-1
V: TRBV19
DNA: TGTGCCAGTAGTATAACGCGGGCTAAGCGACAGTTCTTC
CDR3: CASSITRAKRQFF

size: .
D: .
J: TRBJ2-3
V: TRBV30
DNA: TGTGCCTGGAGTGTCGGCGGGGACACAGATACGCAGTATTTT
CDR3: CAWSVGGDTDTQYF

size: large
D: .
J: TRBJ2-2
V: TRBV24-1
DNA: TGTGCCACCAGTGATTTGGACACCCTCGGCGGGGAGCTGTTTTTT
CDR3: CATSDLDTLGGELFF

size: large
D: .
J: TRBJ1-5
V: TRBV28
DNA: TGTGCCAGCAGCACGACGGGGAATCAGCCCCAGCATTTT
CDR3: CASSTTGNQPQHF

size: large
D: .
J: TRBJ2-2
V: TRBV2
DNA: TGTGCCAGCCGGCCAAACGACACCGGGGAGCTGTTTTTT
CDR3: CASRPNDTGELFF

size: medium-sized
D: .
J: TRBJ2-1
V: TRBV12-3/TRBV12-4
DNA: TGTGCCAGCAGAGGGGGGATGGCGGGGTCGAGCTCCTACAATGAGCAGTTCTTC
CDR3: CASRGGMAGSSSYNEQFF